This T cell receptor (beta chain) emerged from a study of PD-1 blockade in classical Hodgkin lymphoma. Whole-study context: Patients were given intravenous nivolumab, 3 mg/kg, every 2 weeks.

Time point described: cycle 4 day 1 (C4D1), after 5 to 7 weeks of nivolumab. Exposure to brentuximab vedotin varied, and each patient had relapsed following autologous stem cell transplantation. Findings and caveats of the study: Some patients started nivolumab under 1 year after ASCT, and they were excluded. Newly diagnosed patients and complete responders had comparable diversity at baseline.

The ends lost 6 bases at V and 2 bases at J; junction bases unmatched: 9. CDR3 length: 17 residues. Germline assignment: CDR1 SGHTA and CDR2 FQGNSA. Here immunoSEQ multiplex PCR was the method, and the copy in TCRdb shows in-frame clones only, minus some. This sample yields roughly 51,000 clones, of which about three quarters are seen a single time; approximately 12% belongs to the top ten. In regard to this clone: Its cognate antigen is unknown.

Sequenced material: peripheral blood mononuclear cells (PBMCs), taken before the fourth cycle of nivolumab. The sequence was collected from a human donor with classical Hodgkin lymphoma. The gene calls are TRBV7-2 and TRBJ2-3; the match to TRBD2 covers 12 bases. The CDR3 spells CASSSGTSGPPTDTQYF. In nucleotides, the CDR3 is TGTGCCAGCAGTTCCGGGACTAGCGGGCCCCCCACAGATACGCAGTATTTT.